The 25 T cell receptor beta chains below were found in one sample sequenced in a study of cytomegalovirus exposure and HLA in healthy donors. PCR used 60 Vbeta primers and 13 Jbeta primers. Method: immunoSEQ multiplex PCR; TCRdb's copy keeps in-frame clones and lacks some. The profile shows over 150,000 clones, roughly 71% of them singletons. The sample taken for sequencing was PBMCs. These receptors all stem from a male donor in good health and CMV-seropositive.

This clone appeared a few times. The chain recombines TRBV19 with TRBJ1-1; D not resolved. The CDR3 has 11 residues. The V end was cut by 0 bases, the J end by 7 bases, with 3 bases between. Germline V gives CDR1 LNHDA, CDR2 SQIVND (reference sequence). In DNA, the CDR3 is TGTGCCAGTAGTATAGACGGTGAAGCTTTCTTT. Translated: CASSIDGEAFF.

This clone was seen a few times. The J gene is TRBJ2-7, the V gene TRBV2, with D perhaps TRBD2 (6 bases). Germline CDR1 reads SNHLY; CDR2 reads FYNNEI. V was pared by 8 bases and J by 2 bases, with 16 bases between. The CDR3 spans 14 residues. CDR3 sequence (DNA): TGTGCCAGCTCCCGGGGACTTCTTACCTACGAGCAGTACTTC. This encodes CASSRGLLTYEQYF.

The count of this clone is one. This chain connects TRBV4-1 to TRBJ2-5; 7 nucleotides line up with TRBD1. The germline V gene has CDR1 MGHRA and CDR2 YSYEKL. The length of the CDR3 is 16 residues. With 3 bases clipped from V and 11 bases from J, the junction kept 18 bases outside the gene matches. The CDR3 DNA sequence: TGCGCCAGCAGCCAGGAGTACAGGGGATTCTCTGTGGGGCAGTACTTC. Its translation: CASSQEYRGFSVGQYF.

This clone showed up just once. This chain uses TRBV9 with TRBJ1-2, with D possibly TRBD1 on 5 matching bases. V shed 0 bases and J shed 4 bases, with 16 bases lying between them. Germline assignment: CDR1 SGDLS and CDR2 YYNGEE. The CDR3 is 16 amino acids. CDR3 bases: TGTGCCAGCAGCGTAGTCCCCGGGGGTAGTAGCTATGGCTACACCTTC. Its translation: CASSVVPGGSSYGYTF.

CDR3 region: CASRGMGQGRYYEQYF. The CDR3 DNA sequence: TGTGCCAGCAGGGGGATGGGACAGGGGAGATACTACGAGCAGTACTTC. The chain recombines TRBV27 with TRBJ2-7; 10 nucleotides line up with TRBD1. Germline V gene sequence: CDR1 MNHEY, CDR2 SMNVEV (reference sequence). The CDR3 totals 16 residues. V dropped 6 bases and J dropped 3; count of bases not matched to a gene: 11.

This chain joins TRBV4-2 and TRBJ2-6; 13 nucleotides match TRBD2. Germline assignment: CDR1 LGHNA and CDR2 YNFKEQ. The CDR3 loop spans 20 amino acids. V was clipped by 1 base and J by 0 bases; unmatched bases: 6. CDR3 in DNA: TGTGCCAGCAGCCAAGGAAGACTAGCGGGGGGAACCTCTGGGGCCAACGTCCTGACTTTC. Residues: CASSQGRLAGGTSGANVLTF.

The chain employs TRBV2 and TRBJ1-4; 7 nucleotides align to TRBD1. The CDR3 is 16 residues long. The V segment lost 6 bases and the J segment 0 bases; nucleotides outside the gene matches: 7. The germline V gene has CDR1 SNHLY and CDR2 FYNNEI. CDR3 loop: CASRIEGAATNEKLFF. DNA for the CDR3: TGTGCCAGCAGGATCGAGGGGGCAGCAACTAATGAAAAACTGTTTTTT. Drawing the rest from reference TRBV2 and TRBJ1-4, the complete variable domain is EPEVTQTPSHQVTQMGQEVILRCVPISNHLYFYWYRQILGQKVEFLVSFYNNEISEKSEIFDDQFSVERPDGSNFTLKIRSTKLEDSAMYFCASRIEGAATNEKLFFGSGTQLSVL.

This clone was counted between two and nine times. The chain joins TRBV30 to TRBJ1-1, with D possibly matching TRBD1 (6 bases). The CDR3 covers 11 residues. Germline CDR1 GTSNPN, CDR2 SVGIG (reference sequence). V dropped 4 bases and J dropped 10 bases, with 13 bases sitting between them. The CDR3 spells CAWTNRGGAFF. CDR3 sequence (DNA): TGTGCCTGGACGAACCGAGGGGGAGCTTTCTTT.

V gene TRBV12-5 combines with J gene TRBJ1-5; unclear D gene. Germline-derived CDR1 and CDR2 are LGHNT and FRNRAP. Trimming removed 6 bases at V and 0 bases at J, with 6 bases between. The CDR3 is 13 residues long. Written as DNA, the CDR3 is TGTGCTAGTGGGTACAATAGCAATCAGCCCCAGCATTTT. Protein sequence: CASGYNSNQPQHF.

Turning to this clone: A junction boundary mismatches the germline segment, possibly from a read error. The chain couples TRBV7-9 to TRBJ1-1, with D uncertain. Germline CDR1 SEHNR, CDR2 FQNEAQ (reference sequence). The length of the CDR3 is 16 residues. In DNA, the CDR3 is TGTTCCAGCAGCCCAATTTGGGCCCTGCGGAACACTGAAGCTTTCTTT. It specifies CSSSPIWALRNTEAFF.

This clone was detected only a few times. V is TRBV18 and J is TRBJ1-1; TRBD1 matches at 8 bases. This CDR3 has 16 amino acids. The V segment lost 3 bases and the J segment 2 bases; nucleotides outside the gene matches: 8. The germline V gene has CDR1 KGHSH and CDR2 LQKENI. The CDR3 DNA sequence: TGTGCCAGCTCACCGCGAGACAGGGGAGCTAACACTGAAGCTTTCTTT. It specifies CASSPRDRGANTEAFF.

The chain uses TRBV13 and TRBJ2-3, with 12 positions matching TRBD2. Germline CDR1 and CDR2: PRHDT and FYEKMQ (reference sequence). This CDR3 spans 18 amino acids. V lost 5 bases, J lost 5 bases, and 14 bases stayed unmatched. The CDR3 bases are TGTGCCAGCAGCCACCAAACCCTAGCGGGGGGGAAGGAAGATACGCAGTATTTT. Its protein product is CASSHQTLAGGKEDTQYF.

The chain combines TRBV9 with TRBJ2-3, with 12 positions matching TRBD2. CDR3 length equals 17 residues. The germline V gene encodes CDR1 SGDLS and CDR2 YYNGEE. The trim removed 0 bases at V and 7 bases at J, leaving 9 bases unmatched. The chain's CDR3 is CASSVVASGGERNTQYF. CDR3 DNA: TGTGCCAGCAGCGTAGTGGCTAGCGGGGGGGAACGAAATACGCAGTATTTT.

This chain uses TRBV5-1 with TRBJ2-1; 11 nucleotides line up with TRBD1. V lost 0 bases and J lost 2; bases outside the gene matches: 1. Germline-derived CDR1 and CDR2 are SGHRS and YFSETQ. The CDR3 extends over 16 amino acids. This CDR3 reads CASSLGTGGAYNEQFF. CDR3 sequence (DNA): TGCGCCAGCAGCTTGGGGACAGGGGGCGCCTACAATGAGCAGTTCTTC.

This sequence joins TRBV7-2 and TRBJ2-1; possible D gene TRBD1, 5 bases. The ends were cut back, 1 base at V and 0 bases at J, with 7 bases in the middle. Germline-derived CDR1 and CDR2 are SGHTA and FQGNSA. CDR3 length: 15 amino acids. The CDR3 sequence is CASSLEGPSYNEQFF. The CDR3 nucleotides are TGTGCCAGCAGCTTAGAGGGGCCCTCCTACAATGAGCAGTTCTTC. The variable domain in full, completed from reference TRBV7-2 and TRBJ2-1, reads GAGVSQSPSNKVTEKGKDVELRCDPISGHTALYWYRQSLGQGLEFLIYFQGNSAPDKSGLPSDRFSAERTGGSVSTLTIQRTQQEDSAVYLCASSLEGPSYNEQFFGPGTRLTVL.

The rearrangement joins TRBV4-1 to TRBJ2-7; no definite D call. Germline CDR1 and CDR2: MGHRA and YSYEKL. Trimming cost V 0 bases and J 5 bases, with 8 bases left between them. The CDR3 runs 13 residues. The CDR3: CASSQEVGDEQYF. DNA of the CDR3: TGCGCCAGCAGCCAAGAAGTTGGAGACGAGCAGTACTTC.

This rearrangement joins TRBV11-1 to TRBJ2-2; 7 bases agree with TRBD2. Germline V gives CDR1 SGHAT, CDR2 FQDESV (reference sequence). The length of the CDR3 is 15 residues. The V segment lost 8 bases and the J segment 2 bases; nucleotides outside the gene matches: 8. CDR3 in amino acids: CASALGGLNTGELFF. For the CDR3, the DNA is TGTGCCAGCGCCTTGGGGGGGTTAAACACCGGGGAGCTGTTTTTT.

This clone appeared once. This rearrangement joins TRBV13 to TRBJ1-2; weak D call: TRBD1 (5 bases). The V and J ends lost 3 bases and 0 bases respectively, with 8 bases between them. The CDR3 loop spans 14 amino acids. CDR1 is PRHDT and CDR2 is FYEKMQ in the germline V gene (reference sequence). Written as DNA, the CDR3 is TGTGCCAGCAGCTTCGGGGGGGCTAACTATGGCTACACCTTC. Translated: CASSFGGANYGYTF.

The V gene is TRBV18, the J gene TRBJ2-1; TRBD1 matches at 12 bases. Trimming took 1 base from V and 8 from J; bases not matched to a gene: 9. From germline, CDR1 is KGHSH and CDR2 LQKENI. The CDR3 totals 17 residues. CDR3 sequence reads: CASSPRGQGAGGHEQFF. As DNA, the CDR3 is TGTGCCAGCTCACCACGGGGACAGGGGGCCGGGGGCCATGAGCAGTTCTTC.

In its sample, this clone was seen once. The chain couples TRBV5-6 to TRBJ1-5, with D possibly TRBD1 on 6 matching bases. The CDR3 length is 17 residues. V lost 7 bases, J lost 2 bases, and 22 bases lay in between. Germline CDR1 is SGHDT and CDR2 is YYEEEE. CDR3 loop: CASLPGGGGYGNQPQHF. CDR3 DNA: TGTGCCAGCTTACCGGGGGGAGGGGGGTATGGCAATCAGCCCCAGCATTTT.

This clone came up a few times. The J gene is TRBJ2-7, the V gene TRBV2; 8 nucleotides match TRBD1. Looked up from germline, CDR1 is SNHLY and CDR2 is FYNNEI. V shed 6 bases, J shed 6 bases, and the junction held 4 bases outside the gene matches. This CDR3 has 12 residues. This chain's CDR3 is CASSGQGPEQYF. The CDR3 region has the DNA TGTGCCAGCAGCGGACAGGGTCCCGAGCAGTACTTC.

This chain uses TRBV29-1 with TRBJ2-3; D is unclear. From germline, CDR1 is SQVTM and CDR2 ANQGSEA. V was cut by 3 bases and J by 1 base, with 8 bases left in between. The CDR3 is 13 residues long. CDR3 protein: CSVDRIGTDTQYF. CDR3 nucleotides: TGCAGCGTTGATCGTATCGGCACAGATACGCAGTATTTT.

The V call is TRBV5-1, the J call TRBJ1-2; D perhaps matches TRBD1 (5 bases). The CDR3 contains 16 residues. Germline assignment: CDR1 SGHRS and CDR2 YFSETQ. The V end was cut by 2 bases, the J end by 7 bases, with 21 bases between. CDR3 protein: CASSFADSPGLGGYTF. In nucleotides, the CDR3 is TGCGCCAGCAGCTTTGCCGACAGTCCCGGGCTGGGTGGCTACACCTTC.

The chain joins TRBV7-3 to TRBJ2-1, with 13 bases aligning to TRBD2. The CDR3 is 16 residues long. Germline values: CDR1 SGHTA, CDR2 FQGTGA. After removal of 5 bases from V and 8 bases from J, the junction contained 9 bases not matched to a gene. CDR3 bases: TGTGCCAGCAGCGAACGACTAGCGGGGGGCGGTCATGAGCAGTTCTTC. Its translation is CASSERLAGGGHEQFF.

The chain employs TRBV29-1 and TRBJ2-3, with a weak D call TRBD2 (6 bases). Germline CDR1 is SQVTM and CDR2 is ANQGSEA. V lost 5 bases and J lost 6, with 15 bases in between. The CDR3 consists of 13 residues. Here the CDR3 reads CSVRRDSGDTQYF. CDR3 DNA: TGCAGCGTTCGCCGGGACTCTGGGGATACGCAGTATTTT.